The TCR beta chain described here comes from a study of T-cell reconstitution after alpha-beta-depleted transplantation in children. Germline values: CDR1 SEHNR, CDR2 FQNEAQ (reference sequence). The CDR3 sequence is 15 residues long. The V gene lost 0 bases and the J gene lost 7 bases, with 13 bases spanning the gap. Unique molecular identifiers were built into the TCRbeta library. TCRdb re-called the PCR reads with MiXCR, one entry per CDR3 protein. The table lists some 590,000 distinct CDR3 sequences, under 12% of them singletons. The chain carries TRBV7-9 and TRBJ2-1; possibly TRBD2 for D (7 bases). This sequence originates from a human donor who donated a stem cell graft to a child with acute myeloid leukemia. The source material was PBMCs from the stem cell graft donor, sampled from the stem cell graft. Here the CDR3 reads CASSLAGRGLNEQFF. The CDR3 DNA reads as TGTGCCAGCAGCTTAGCCGGGCGGGGGCTTAATGAGCAGTTCTTC.